The T cell receptor beta chain under discussion was sequenced for a study of TIL therapy for anti-PD-1-resistant metastatic lung cancer. Study overall: Half of patients were current or former smokers.

The libraries were made with immunoSEQ v3. The method was immunoSEQ multiplex PCR; TCRdb's version includes in-frame clones alone and lacks a portion of them. The data contain about 32,000 clones, 74% of them singletons. The CDR3 loop spans 13 amino acids. V dropped 5 bases and J dropped 5; count of bases not matched to a gene: 6. CDR1 and CDR2 (germline): MNHEY, SVGAGI. The sample's time point: pre-treatment sample, taken before nivolumab and TIL therapy. Enrollment ran from late 2017 to early 2020. Sequenced here: blood, sampled at baseline. This TCR was sampled from a woman aged 30-79 years with non-small cell lung cancer. The chain joins TRBV6-5 to TRBJ2-7, with 7 bases aligning to TRBD2. The CDR3 region is CASSGGVRHEQYF. The CDR3 coding sequence is TGTGCCAGCAGTGGGGGGGTTCGACACGAGCAGTACTTC.